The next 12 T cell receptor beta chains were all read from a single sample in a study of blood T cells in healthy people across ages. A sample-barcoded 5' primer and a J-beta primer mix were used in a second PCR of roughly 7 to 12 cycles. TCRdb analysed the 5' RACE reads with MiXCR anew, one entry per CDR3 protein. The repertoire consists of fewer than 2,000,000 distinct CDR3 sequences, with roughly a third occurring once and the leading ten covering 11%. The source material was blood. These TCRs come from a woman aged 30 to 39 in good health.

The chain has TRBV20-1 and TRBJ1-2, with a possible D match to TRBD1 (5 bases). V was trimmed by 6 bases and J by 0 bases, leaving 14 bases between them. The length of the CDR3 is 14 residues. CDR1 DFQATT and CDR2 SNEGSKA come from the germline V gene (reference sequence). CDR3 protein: CSADRAGTNYGYTF. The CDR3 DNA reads TGCAGTGCAGATCGAGCAGGGACTAACTATGGCTACACCTTC.

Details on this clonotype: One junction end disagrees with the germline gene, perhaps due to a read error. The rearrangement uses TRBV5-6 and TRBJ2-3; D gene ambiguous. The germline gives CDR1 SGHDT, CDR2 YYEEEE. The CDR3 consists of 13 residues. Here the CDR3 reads CASSLGGTDTHYF. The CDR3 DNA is TGTGCCAGCAGCTTGGGGGGAACAGATACGCACTATTTT.

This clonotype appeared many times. CDR3 in amino acids: CASSAQSTGFYGYTF. The CDR3 DNA reads as TGTGCCAGCAGTGCACAATCAACAGGGTTCTATGGCTACACCTTC. The chain is built from TRBV12-3 or TRBV12-4 and TRBJ1-2; D perhaps matches TRBD1 (6 bases). V lost 5 bases and J 4 bases, leaving 17 bases between the germline ends. CDR3 length: 15 amino acids.

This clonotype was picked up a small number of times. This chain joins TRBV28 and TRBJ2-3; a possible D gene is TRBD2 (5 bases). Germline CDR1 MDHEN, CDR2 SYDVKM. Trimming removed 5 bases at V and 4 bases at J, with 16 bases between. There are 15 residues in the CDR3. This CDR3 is CASSRTLLGSDTQYF. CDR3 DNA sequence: TGTGCCAGCAGTAGGACTCTCCTCGGTTCAGATACGCAGTATTTT.

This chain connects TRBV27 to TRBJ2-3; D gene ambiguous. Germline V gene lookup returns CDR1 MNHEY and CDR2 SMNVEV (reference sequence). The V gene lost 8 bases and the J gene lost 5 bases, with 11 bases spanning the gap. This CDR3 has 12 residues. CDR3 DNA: TGTGCCAGCGGAGAATTCCTAGATACGCAGTATTTT. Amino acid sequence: CASGEFLDTQYF.

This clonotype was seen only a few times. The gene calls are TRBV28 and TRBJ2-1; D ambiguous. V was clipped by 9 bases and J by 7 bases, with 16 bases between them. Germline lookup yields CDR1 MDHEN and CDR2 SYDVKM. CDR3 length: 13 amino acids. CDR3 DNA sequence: TGTGCCAGTAAGCCCGGCCAACGGAATGAGCAGTTCTTC. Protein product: CASKPGQRNEQFF.

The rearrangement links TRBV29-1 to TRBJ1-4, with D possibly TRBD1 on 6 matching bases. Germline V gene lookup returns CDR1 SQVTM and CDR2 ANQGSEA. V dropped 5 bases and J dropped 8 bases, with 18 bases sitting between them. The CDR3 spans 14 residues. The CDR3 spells CSVLQRAGAEKLFF. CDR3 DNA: TGCAGCGTTCTTCAACGGGCAGGGGCGGAAAAACTGTTTTTT.

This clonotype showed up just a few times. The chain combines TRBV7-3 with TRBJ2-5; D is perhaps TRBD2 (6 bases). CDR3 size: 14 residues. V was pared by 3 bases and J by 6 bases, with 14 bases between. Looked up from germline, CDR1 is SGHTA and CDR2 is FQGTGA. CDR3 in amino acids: CASSFAGFRQTQYF. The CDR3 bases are TGTGCCAGCAGCTTTGCGGGGTTCCGTCAGACCCAGTACTTC.

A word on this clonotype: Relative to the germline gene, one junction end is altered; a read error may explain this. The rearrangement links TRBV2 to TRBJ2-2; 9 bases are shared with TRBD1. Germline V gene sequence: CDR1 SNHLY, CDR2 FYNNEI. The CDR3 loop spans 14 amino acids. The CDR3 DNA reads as TGTGCCAGCAGCCGGACAGGGGAAACCGGGGAGTTGTTTTTT. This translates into CASSRTGETGELFF.

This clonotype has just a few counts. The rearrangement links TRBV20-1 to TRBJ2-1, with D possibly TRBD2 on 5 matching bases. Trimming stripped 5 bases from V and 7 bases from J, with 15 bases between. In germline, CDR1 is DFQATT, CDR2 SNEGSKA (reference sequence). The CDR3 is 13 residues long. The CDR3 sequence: CSARSVHGNEQFF. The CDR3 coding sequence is TGCAGTGCTCGTAGCGTCCACGGGAATGAGCAGTTCTTC.

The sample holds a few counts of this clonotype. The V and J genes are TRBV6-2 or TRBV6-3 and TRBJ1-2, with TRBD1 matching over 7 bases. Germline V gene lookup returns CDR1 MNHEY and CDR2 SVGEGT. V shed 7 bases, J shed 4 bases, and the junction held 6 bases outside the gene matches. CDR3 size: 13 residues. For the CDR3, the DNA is TGTGCCAGCAACACTCCAGGGGGCTATGGCTACACCTTC. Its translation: CASNTPGGYGYTF.

The CDR3, as DNA: TGCAGCGTTAAGGGCGGTAGCTCCTACAATGAGCAGTTCTTC. It encodes CSVKGGSSYNEQFF. The chain uses TRBV29-1 and TRBJ2-1; no clear D gene. Trimming pared 5 bases from V and 0 bases from J, leaving 11 bases between. The V gene's germline CDR1 is SQVTM and CDR2 ANQGSEA. The CDR3 runs to 14 residues.